These 20 T cell receptor beta chains originate from one sample sequenced in a study of human T cells and chemical hapten exposure. Via MiXCR, TCRdb re-called the RACE reads, giving one row per CDR3 protein. Of tens of thousands of distinct CDR3 sequences in the sample, approximately 32% were seen once. The time point denotes: patch test 1, 2 weeks after DPC sensitization. Treatment indicated: therapeutic diphenylcyclopropenone sensitization with weekly scalp DPC. Sequences were derived from whole blood, sampled in connection with sensitization to the hapten diphenylcyclopropenone (DPC). The receptors originated from a man in his forties with alopecia areata. Some clones in this sample may be carry-over from other donors' samples.

Only a few counts were recorded for this clonotype. The junction shows a germline mismatch at one end, possibly a read error. V is TRBV5-4 and J is TRBJ2-7, with TRBD1 matching over 8 bases. The CDR3 length is 12 residues. CDR1 SGHNT and CDR2 YYREEE come from the germline V gene (reference sequence). CDR3 in amino acids: CASSQDRAPRQF. DNA of the CDR3: TGTGCCAGCAGCCAGGACAGGGCACCCAGGCAATTC.

The chain joins TRBV5-1 to TRBJ1-1, with TRBD1 identical over 9 bases. The CDR3 totals 13 residues. CDR1 SGHRS and CDR2 YFSETQ come from the germline V gene. Germline trimming cut 4 bases from V and 5 bases from J; bases unmatched to any gene: 3. CDR3 residues: CASSRTGETEAFF. The CDR3, as DNA: TGCGCCAGCAGCCGGACAGGGGAGACTGAAGCTTTCTTT.

There are a few counts of this clonotype. This chain joins TRBV5-4 and TRBJ1-2; 7 bases align to TRBD1. The CDR3 has 13 residues. Unmatched junction bases numbered 1, after V lost 2 bases and J lost 3 bases. CDR1 SGHNT and CDR2 YYREEE come from the germline V gene (reference sequence). CDR3: CASSFTGDYGYTF. In DNA form, the CDR3 reads TGTGCCAGCAGCTTTACAGGGGACTATGGCTACACCTTC.

This clonotype was picked up a small number of times. The chain links TRBV10-3 to TRBJ2-7; 7 bases agree with TRBD1. V was pared by 6 bases and J by 1 base, with 6 bases of the junction left unmatched. CDR1 and CDR2 (germline): ENHRY, SYGVKD. CDR3 size: 14 residues. CDR3 loop: CAIRETGNSYEQYF. The CDR3 DNA is TGTGCCATCAGAGAGACAGGGAATTCCTACGAGCAGTACTTC.

The chain couples TRBV3-1 to TRBJ2-4; perhaps TRBD2 as D (6 bases). Per germline, CDR1 LGHDT and CDR2 YNNKEL (reference sequence). This CDR3 has 15 residues. V was shortened by 4 bases and J by 6 bases, with 16 bases between the two germline ends. The CDR3 protein is CASSRGLQRSNIQYF. CDR3 sequence (DNA): TGTGCCAGCAGCCGGGGACTCCAAAGATCAAACATTCAGTACTTC.

Only a few counts were recorded for this clonotype. V usage is TRBV7-9 and J usage is TRBJ1-1; D possibly corresponds to TRBD1 (5 bases). CDR1 is SEHNR and CDR2 is FQNEAQ in the germline V gene (reference sequence). CDR3 length: 12 amino acids. Trimming removed 5 bases from V and 7 bases from J, with 11 bases in between. The CDR3 loop is CASSKVDSEAFF. CDR3 sequence (DNA): TGTGCCAGCAGCAAGGTCGACAGTGAAGCTTTCTTT.

The rearrangement links TRBV5-1 to TRBJ2-2, with TRBD2 identical over 8 bases. J gave up 10 bases and V 4 bases, and 18 bases lay outside the gene matches. CDR3 length equals 17 residues. Germline CDR1 reads SGHRS; CDR2 reads YFSETQ. CDR3 DNA: TGCGCCAGCAGCCTGGGGACTAGTTTGAAATGGGGACCGGAGCTGTTTTTT. Protein product: CASSLGTSLKWGPELFF.

The J gene is TRBJ2-1, the V gene TRBV6-2 or TRBV6-3; TRBD2 matches at 11 bases. The CDR3 has 14 residues. The V segment lost 4 bases and the J segment 9 bases; nucleotides outside the gene matches: 5. Germline lookup yields CDR1 MNHEY and CDR2 SVGEGT. The CDR3: CASSLLAGVGEQFF. The CDR3 nucleotides read TGTGCCAGCAGTTTACTAGCGGGAGTGGGTGAGCAGTTCTTC.

V is TRBV24-1 and J is TRBJ1-5; 7 bases fit TRBD1. There are 16 residues in the CDR3. Germline assignment: CDR1 KGHDR and CDR2 SFDVKD. V shed 3 bases and J 4 bases; nucleotides not matched to a gene: 8. Here the CDR3 DNA reads TGTGCCACCAGTGATCCCCGGACAGGCGCGAATCAGCCCCAGCATTTT. It specifies CATSDPRTGANQPQHF.

This sequence joins TRBV6-6 and TRBJ2-5; weak D call: TRBD2 (5 bases). Germline CDR1 and CDR2: MNHNY and SVGAGI (reference sequence). V was clipped by 8 bases and J by 4 bases, with 14 bases between them. CDR3 size: 13 residues. CDR3 coding DNA: TGTGCCAGCTCCGTGGACGGGATAGAGACCCAGTACTTC. It specifies CASSVDGIETQYF.

This clonotype occurred a few times. This chain uses TRBV4-2 with TRBJ2-3; 8 nucleotides line up with TRBD2. The germline gives CDR1 LGHNA, CDR2 YNFKEQ. J gave up 5 bases and V 3 bases, and 13 bases lay outside the gene matches. This CDR3 has 17 residues. CDR3 in amino acids: CASSQPSAGAGVDTQYF. In DNA, the CDR3 is TGTGCCAGCAGCCAGCCCTCTGCGGGAGCGGGAGTAGATACGCAGTATTTT.

This clonotype showed up just a few times. The CDR3 region is CATSDLAAGGTEQYF. CDR3 DNA sequence: TGTGCCACCAGTGATTTAGCTGCGGGAGGAACCGAGCAGTACTTC. The chain carries TRBV24-1 and TRBJ2-7; 8 bases map to TRBD2. Germline V gene sequence: CDR1 KGHDR, CDR2 SFDVKD. The J segment lost 6 bases and the V segment lost 1 base, leaving 7 bases of the junction unmatched. The CDR3 is 15 amino acids.

The sample holds a few counts of this clonotype. The chain couples TRBV2 to TRBJ2-7, with 12 bases fitting TRBD2. The germline V gene has CDR1 SNHLY and CDR2 FYNNEI. Losses at the gene ends were 6 bases for V and 5 bases for J; bases not matched to a gene: 8. This CDR3 region has 15 residues. CDR3 nucleotide sequence: TGTGCCAGCAGCGCGCGGACTAGCGGGACCCACGAGCAGTACTTC. The encoded protein is CASSARTSGTHEQYF. Complete variable domain (other parts from reference TRBV2 and TRBJ2-7): EPEVTQTPSHQVTQMGQEVILRCVPISNHLYFYWYRQILGQKVEFLVSFYNNEISEKSEIFDDQFSVERPDGSNFTLKIRSTKLEDSAMYFCASSARTSGTHEQYFGPGTRLTVT.

This chain joins TRBV3-2 and TRBJ2-1; the DNA was not used to check the table's D call, TRBD1. TRBV3-2 is given as a pseudogene. There are 17 residues in the CDR3. The CDR3 region has the DNA TGTGCCAGCAGCCAAGTCCGTTCGACAGTTGAGGACAATGAGCAGTTCTTC. It yields the protein CASSQVRSTVEDNEQFF.

The V and J genes are TRBV7-9 and TRBJ2-3; D may be TRBD1 (6 bases). The CDR3 totals 13 residues. Per germline, CDR1 SEHNR and CDR2 FQNEAQ (reference sequence). Deletions cut 7 bases from V and 3 bases from J, with 11 bases between. CDR3 in amino acids: CASTHRETDTQYF. CDR3 in DNA: TGTGCCAGCACCCACAGGGAGACAGATACGCAGTATTTT. Full variable domain (outside the CDR3, taken from reference TRBV7-9 and TRBJ2-3): DTGVSQNPRHKITKRGQNVTFRCDPISEHNRLYWYRQTLGQGPEFLTYFQNEAQLEKSRLLSDRFSAERPKGSFSTLEIQRTEQGDSAMYLCASTHRETDTQYFGPGTRLTVL.

This chain joins TRBV20-1 and TRBJ2-5; TRBD1 matches 7 bases. The germline V gene has CDR1 DFQATT and CDR2 SNEGSKA (reference sequence). This CDR3 has 13 residues. Trimming at V came to 3 bases and at J to 5 bases, leaving 6 bases not matched to a gene. The CDR3 region is CSASPTGKETQYF. The CDR3 DNA reads as TGCAGTGCTAGCCCGACAGGGAAGGAGACCCAGTACTTC.

This clonotype was seen once. The rearrangement links TRBV19 to TRBJ2-1; 10 bases are shared with TRBD2. The CDR3 runs to 15 residues. J lost 5 bases, V lost 6 bases, and 7 bases had no gene match. Germline V gene sequence: CDR1 LNHDA, CDR2 SQIVND (reference sequence). This CDR3 reads CASRLAGGGDNEQFF. The DNA for the CDR3 is TGTGCCAGTAGATTAGCGGGAGGAGGGGACAATGAGCAGTTCTTC.

The chain uses TRBV9 and TRBJ2-3; 9 positions match TRBD2. V dropped 4 bases and J dropped 1; count of bases not matched to a gene: 4. Germline assignment: CDR1 SGDLS and CDR2 YYNGEE. This CDR3 spans 15 amino acids. The CDR3 region has the DNA TGTGCCAGCAGCAATTTAGCGGGAGGCACAGATACGCAGTATTTT. It translates to CASSNLAGGTDTQYF.

This clonotype was observed a few times. The V gene is TRBV5-4, the J gene TRBJ2-2; 16 positions agree with TRBD2. The CDR3 consists of 18 residues. Germline CDR1 SGHNT, CDR2 YYREEE (reference sequence). V dropped 4 bases and J dropped 5; count of bases not matched to a gene: 8. DNA of the CDR3: TGTGCCAGCAGCCCGGGACTAGCGGGAGGGCCTGGGACCGGGGAGCTGTTTTTT. It specifies CASSPGLAGGPGTGELFF. Full variable domain (remainder filled in from reference TRBV5-4 and TRBJ2-2): ETGVTQSPTHLIKTRGQQVTLRCSSQSGHNTVSWYQQALGQGPQFIFQYYREEENGRGNFPPRFSGLQFPNYSSELNVNALELDDSALYLCASSPGLAGGPGTGELFFGEGSRLTVL.

This clonotype showed up just a few times. V and J are TRBV9 and TRBJ2-3, with D unclear. Per germline, CDR1 SGDLS and CDR2 YYNGEE. The CDR3 contains 14 residues. V was clipped by 2 bases and J by 2 bases, with 9 bases between them. The CDR3 DNA reads as TGTGCCAGCAGCGTTCAAGGAATCACAGATACGCAGTATTTT. Amino acids: CASSVQGITDTQYF.